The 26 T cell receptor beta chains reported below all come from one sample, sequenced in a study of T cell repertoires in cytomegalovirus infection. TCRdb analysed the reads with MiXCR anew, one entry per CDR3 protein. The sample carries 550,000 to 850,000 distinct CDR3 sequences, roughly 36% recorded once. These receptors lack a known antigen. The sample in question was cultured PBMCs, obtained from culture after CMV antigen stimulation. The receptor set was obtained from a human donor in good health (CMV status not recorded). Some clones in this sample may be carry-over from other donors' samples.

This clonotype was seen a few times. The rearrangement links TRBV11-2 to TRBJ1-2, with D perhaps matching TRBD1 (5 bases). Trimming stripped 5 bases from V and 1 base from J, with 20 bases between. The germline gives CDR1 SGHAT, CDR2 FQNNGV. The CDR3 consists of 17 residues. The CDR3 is CASSLKGRQSINYGYTF. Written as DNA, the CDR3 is TGTGCCAGCAGCCTCAAGGGCCGACAGAGCATTAACTATGGCTACACCTTC.

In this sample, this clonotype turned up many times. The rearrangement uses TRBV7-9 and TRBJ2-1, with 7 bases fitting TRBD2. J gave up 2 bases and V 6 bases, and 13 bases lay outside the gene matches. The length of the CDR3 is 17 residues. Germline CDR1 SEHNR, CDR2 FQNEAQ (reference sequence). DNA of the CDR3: TGTGCCAGCAGGGGGGAGGGGCGCGAATTTACCTACAATGAGCAGTTCTTC. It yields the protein CASRGEGREFTYNEQFF.

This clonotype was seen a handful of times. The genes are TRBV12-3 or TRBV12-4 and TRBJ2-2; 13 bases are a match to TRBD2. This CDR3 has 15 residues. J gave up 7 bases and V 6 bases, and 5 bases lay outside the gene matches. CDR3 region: CASSRTSGGIGELFF. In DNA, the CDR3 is TGTGCCAGCAGCCGGACTAGCGGGGGAATCGGGGAGCTGTTTTTT.

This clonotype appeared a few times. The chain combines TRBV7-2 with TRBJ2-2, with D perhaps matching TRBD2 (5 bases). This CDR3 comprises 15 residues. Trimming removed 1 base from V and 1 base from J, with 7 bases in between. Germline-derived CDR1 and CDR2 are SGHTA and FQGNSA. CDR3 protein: CASSLVGGNTGELFF. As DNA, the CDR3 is TGTGCCAGCAGCTTAGTTGGAGGGAACACCGGGGAGCTGTTTTTT.

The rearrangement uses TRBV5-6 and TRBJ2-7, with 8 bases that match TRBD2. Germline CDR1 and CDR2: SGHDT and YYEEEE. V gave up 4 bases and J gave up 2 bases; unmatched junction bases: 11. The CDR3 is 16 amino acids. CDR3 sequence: CASSPPREGVPYEQYF. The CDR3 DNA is TGTGCCAGCAGCCCGCCACGGGAGGGTGTTCCCTACGAGCAGTACTTC.

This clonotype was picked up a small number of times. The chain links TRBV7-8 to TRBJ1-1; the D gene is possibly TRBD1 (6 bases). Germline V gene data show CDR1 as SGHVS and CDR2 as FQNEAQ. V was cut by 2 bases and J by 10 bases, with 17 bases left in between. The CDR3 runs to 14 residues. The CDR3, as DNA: TGTGCCAGCAGCTTATTCGGGGGCGCGTGGCGAGCTTTCTTT. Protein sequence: CASSLFGGAWRAFF.

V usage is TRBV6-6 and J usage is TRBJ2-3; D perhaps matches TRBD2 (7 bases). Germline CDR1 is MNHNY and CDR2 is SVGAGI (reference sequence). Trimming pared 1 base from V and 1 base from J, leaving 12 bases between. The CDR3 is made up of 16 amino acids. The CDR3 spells CASSYWGGLGTDTQYF. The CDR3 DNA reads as TGTGCCAGCAGTTACTGGGGGGGGCTAGGCACAGATACGCAGTATTTT.

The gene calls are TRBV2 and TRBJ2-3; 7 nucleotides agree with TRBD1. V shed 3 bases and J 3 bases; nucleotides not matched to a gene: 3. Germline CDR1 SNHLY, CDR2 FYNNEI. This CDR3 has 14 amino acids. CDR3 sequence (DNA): TGTGCCAGCAGTGACGCCAGGGGGACAGATACGCAGTATTTT. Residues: CASSDARGTDTQYF. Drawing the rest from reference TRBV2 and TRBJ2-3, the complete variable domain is EPEVTQTPSHQVTQMGQEVILRCVPISNHLYFYWYRQILGQKVEFLVSFYNNEISEKSEIFDDQFSVERPDGSNFTLKIRSTKLEDSAMYFCASSDARGTDTQYFGPGTRLTVL.

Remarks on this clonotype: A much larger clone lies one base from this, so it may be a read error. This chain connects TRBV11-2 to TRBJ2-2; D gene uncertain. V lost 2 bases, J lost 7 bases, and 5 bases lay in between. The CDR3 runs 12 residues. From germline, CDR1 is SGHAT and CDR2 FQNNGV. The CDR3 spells CASSLMSGELFF. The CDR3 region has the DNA TGTGCCAGCAGCTTAATGAGCGGGGAGCTGTTTTTT.

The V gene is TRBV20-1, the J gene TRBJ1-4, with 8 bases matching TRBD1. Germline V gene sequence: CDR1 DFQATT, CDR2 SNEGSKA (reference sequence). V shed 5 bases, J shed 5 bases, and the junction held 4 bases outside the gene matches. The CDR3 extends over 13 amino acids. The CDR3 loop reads CSALTGGNEKLFF. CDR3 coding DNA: TGCAGTGCTCTTACAGGGGGAAATGAAAAACTGTTTTTT.

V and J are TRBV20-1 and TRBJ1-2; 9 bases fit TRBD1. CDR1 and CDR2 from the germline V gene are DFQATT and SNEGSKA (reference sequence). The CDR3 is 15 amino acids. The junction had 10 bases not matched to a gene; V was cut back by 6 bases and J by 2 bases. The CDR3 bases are TGCAGTGCCAATTCACCGGGACAGGGAAACTATGGCTACACCTTC. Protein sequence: CSANSPGQGNYGYTF.

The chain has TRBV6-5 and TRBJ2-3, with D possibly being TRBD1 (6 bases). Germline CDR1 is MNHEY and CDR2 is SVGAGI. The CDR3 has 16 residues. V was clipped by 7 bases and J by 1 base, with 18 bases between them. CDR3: CASNPPGVLGTDTQYF. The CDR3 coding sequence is TGTGCCAGCAACCCTCCAGGGGTTCTCGGCACAGATACGCAGTATTTT.

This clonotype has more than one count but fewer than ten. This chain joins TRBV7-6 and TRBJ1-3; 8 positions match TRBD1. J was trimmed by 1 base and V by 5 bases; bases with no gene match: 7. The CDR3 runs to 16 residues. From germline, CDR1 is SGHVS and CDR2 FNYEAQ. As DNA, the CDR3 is TGTGCCAGCAGCGGTACAGGGGGAACTTCTGGAAACACCATATATTTT. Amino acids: CASSGTGGTSGNTIYF.

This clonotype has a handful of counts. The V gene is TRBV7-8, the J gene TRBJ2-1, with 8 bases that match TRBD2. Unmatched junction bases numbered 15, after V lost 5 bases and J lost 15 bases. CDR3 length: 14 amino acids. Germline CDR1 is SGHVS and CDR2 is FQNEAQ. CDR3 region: CASSTGIAGTVSFF. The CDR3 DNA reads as TGTGCCAGCAGCACCGGAATAGCGGGGACTGTATCGTTCTTC.

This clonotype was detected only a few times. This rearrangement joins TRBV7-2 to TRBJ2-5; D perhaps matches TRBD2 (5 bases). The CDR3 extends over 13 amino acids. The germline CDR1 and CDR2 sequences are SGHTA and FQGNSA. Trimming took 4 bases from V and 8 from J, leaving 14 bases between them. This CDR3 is CASSSRTRPTQYF. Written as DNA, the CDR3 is TGTGCCAGCAGCTCGAGGACTCGGCCTACCCAGTACTTC. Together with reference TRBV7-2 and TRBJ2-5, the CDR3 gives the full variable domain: GAGVSQSPSNKVTEKGKDVELRCDPISGHTALYWYRQSLGQGLEFLIYFQGNSAPDKSGLPSDRFSAERTGGSVSTLTIQRTQQEDSAVYLCASSSRTRPTQYFGPGTRLLVL.

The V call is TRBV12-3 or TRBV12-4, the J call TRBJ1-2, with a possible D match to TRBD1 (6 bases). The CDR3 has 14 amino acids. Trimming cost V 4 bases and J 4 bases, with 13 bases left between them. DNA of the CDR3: TGTGCCAGCAGTTATGGGGGGCCGGTCTATGGCTACACCTTC. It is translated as CASSYGGPVYGYTF.

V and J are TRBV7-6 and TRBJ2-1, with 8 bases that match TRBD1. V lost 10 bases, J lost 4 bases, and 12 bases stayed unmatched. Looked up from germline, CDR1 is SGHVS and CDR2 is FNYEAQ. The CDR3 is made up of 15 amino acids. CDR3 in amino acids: CATRSQGAEYNEQFF. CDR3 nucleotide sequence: TGTGCCACGCGAAGTCAGGGGGCTGAGTACAATGAGCAGTTCTTC.

CDR3 bases: TGTGCCAGCAGCTTAAAGGACAGGGTGGGAAAACTGTTTTTT. Its protein product is CASSLKDRVGKLFF. J is TRBJ1-4 and V is TRBV7-2; TRBD1 matches at 8 bases. Germline V gene lookup returns CDR1 SGHTA and CDR2 FQGNSA. The CDR3 covers 14 residues. Trimming removed 2 bases from V and 10 bases from J; junction bases left unmatched: 6.

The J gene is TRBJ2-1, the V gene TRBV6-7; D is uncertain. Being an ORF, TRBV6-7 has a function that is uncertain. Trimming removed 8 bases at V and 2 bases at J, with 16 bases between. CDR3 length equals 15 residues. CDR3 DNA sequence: TGTGCCAGCCCCGACCTGAGGAGTACCTACAATGAGCAGTTCTTC. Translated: CASPDLRSTYNEQFF.

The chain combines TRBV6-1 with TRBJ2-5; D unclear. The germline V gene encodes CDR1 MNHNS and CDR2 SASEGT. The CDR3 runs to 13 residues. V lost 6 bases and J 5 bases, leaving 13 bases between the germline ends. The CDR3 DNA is TGTGCCAGCAGCCAAAATGCAGAGGAGACCCAGTACTTC. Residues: CASSQNAEETQYF.

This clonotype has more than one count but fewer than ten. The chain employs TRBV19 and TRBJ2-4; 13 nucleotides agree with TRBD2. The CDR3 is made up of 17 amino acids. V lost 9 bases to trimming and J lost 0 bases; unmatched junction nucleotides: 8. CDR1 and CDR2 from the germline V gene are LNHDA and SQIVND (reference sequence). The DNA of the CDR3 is TGTGCCAGCTCTACTAGCGGGAGGGCCCTAGCCAAAAACATTCAGTACTTC. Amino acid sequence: CASSTSGRALAKNIQYF.

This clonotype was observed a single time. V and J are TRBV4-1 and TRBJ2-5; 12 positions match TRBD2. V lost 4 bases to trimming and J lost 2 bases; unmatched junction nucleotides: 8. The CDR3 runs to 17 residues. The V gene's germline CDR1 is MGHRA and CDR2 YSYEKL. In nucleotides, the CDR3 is TGCGCCAGCAGCCCGGGACTAGCGGGCGGGATGCAAGAGACCCAGTACTTC. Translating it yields CASSPGLAGGMQETQYF.

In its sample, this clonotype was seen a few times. CDR3 bases: TGTGCCAGCAGTCCTAGTGGAGGGTATGGCTACACCTTC. Translated, it gives CASSPSGGYGYTF. The V call is TRBV12-3 or TRBV12-4, the J call TRBJ1-2; the D is unclear. Trimming stripped 5 bases from V and 5 bases from J, with 12 bases between. This CDR3 region has 13 residues.

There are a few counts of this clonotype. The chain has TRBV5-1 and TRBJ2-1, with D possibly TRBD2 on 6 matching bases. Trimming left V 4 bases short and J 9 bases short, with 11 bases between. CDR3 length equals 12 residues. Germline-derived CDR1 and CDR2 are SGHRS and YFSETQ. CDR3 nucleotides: TGCGCCAGCAGCCAAATCGGGGGTGAGCAGTTCTTC. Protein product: CASSQIGGEQFF.

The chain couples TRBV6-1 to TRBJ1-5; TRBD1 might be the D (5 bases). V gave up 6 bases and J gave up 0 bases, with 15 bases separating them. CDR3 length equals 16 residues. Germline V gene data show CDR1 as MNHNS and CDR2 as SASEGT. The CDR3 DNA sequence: TGTGCCAGCAGCCCCCTTGGGGGTTATAGCAATCAGCCCCAGCATTTT. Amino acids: CASSPLGGYSNQPQHF.

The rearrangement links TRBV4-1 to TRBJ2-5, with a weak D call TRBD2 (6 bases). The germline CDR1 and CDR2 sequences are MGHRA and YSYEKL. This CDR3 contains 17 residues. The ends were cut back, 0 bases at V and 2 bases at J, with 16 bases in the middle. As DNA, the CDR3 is TGCGCCAGCAGCCAAGAAGGTGACCCAGGGACTCAAGAGACCCAGTACTTC. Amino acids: CASSQEGDPGTQETQYF.